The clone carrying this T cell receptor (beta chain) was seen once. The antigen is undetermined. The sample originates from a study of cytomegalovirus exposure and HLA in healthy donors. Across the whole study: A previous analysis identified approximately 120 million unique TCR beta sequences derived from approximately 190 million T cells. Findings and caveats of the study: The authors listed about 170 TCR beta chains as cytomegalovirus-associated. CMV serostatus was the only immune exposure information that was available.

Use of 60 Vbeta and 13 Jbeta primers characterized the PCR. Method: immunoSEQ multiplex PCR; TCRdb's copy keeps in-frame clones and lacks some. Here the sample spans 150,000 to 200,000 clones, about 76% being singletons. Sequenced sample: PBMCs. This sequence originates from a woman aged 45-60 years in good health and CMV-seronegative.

CDR3 nucleotide sequence: TGTGCCATCGAACAGGCTGGGGGGGCGGAAGCTTTCTTT. Its translation is CAIEQAGGAEAFF. The V and J genes are TRBV10-3 and TRBJ1-1; a weak D match, TRBD1 (6 bases). The germline V and J ends were trimmed by 8 bases and 8 bases, with 18 bases remaining between them. CDR3 length equals 13 residues. CDR1 is ENHRY and CDR2 is SYGVKD in the germline V gene.